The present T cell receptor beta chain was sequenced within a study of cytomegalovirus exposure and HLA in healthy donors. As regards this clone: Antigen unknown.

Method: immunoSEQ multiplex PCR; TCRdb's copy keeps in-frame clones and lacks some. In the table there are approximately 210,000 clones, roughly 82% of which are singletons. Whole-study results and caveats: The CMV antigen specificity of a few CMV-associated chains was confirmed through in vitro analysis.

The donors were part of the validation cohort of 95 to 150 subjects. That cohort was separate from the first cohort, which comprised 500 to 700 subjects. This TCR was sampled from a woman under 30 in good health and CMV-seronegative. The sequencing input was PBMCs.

DNA of the CDR3: TGCGCCAGCAGTGACCCTATACAGGGGACAGATACGCAGTATTTT. This codes for CASSDPIQGTDTQYF. This chain connects TRBV10-1 to TRBJ2-3; 7 bases are a match to TRBD1. Germline V gene lookup returns CDR1 WNHNN and CDR2 SYGVQD (reference sequence). This CDR3 comprises 15 residues. With V trimmed by 3 bases and J by 3 bases, 6 bases remained unmatched.